This is a list of T cell receptor beta chains from one sample in a study of control samples from healthy donors and cancer patients. The assay was immunoSEQ multiplex PCR, and TCRdb's table has in-frame clones only and misses some. The sample lists around 180,000 clones, approximately 94% occurring once. Sequencing used blood. These receptors all stem from a woman younger than 35 in good health. CDR3s include the opening cysteine and the closing phenylalanine or tryptophan. The order of the fields is V gene, J gene, D gene, CDR3 DNA, CDR3 protein. The D gene is left open where the match is weak.

>TRBV12-3/TRBV12-4|TRBJ2-7|NA
TGTGCCAGCAGCCGTCGACAGTCCTACGAGCAGTACTTC
CASSRRQSYEQYF
>TRBV4-2|TRBJ1-1|NA
TGTGCCAGCAGCCAGGGGATTGGACGGAACACTGAAGCTTTCTTT
CASSQGIGRNTEAFF
>TRBV6-5|TRBJ1-1|TRBD1
TGTGCCAGCAGTCCCCCGGACAGGCCAGATGGGGCTTTCTTT
CASSPPDRPDGAFF
>TRBV18|TRBJ1-1|NA
TGTGCCAGCTCACCAAGGCCAGGGGAGGAAGCTTTCTTT
CASSPRPGEEAFF
>TRBV19|TRBJ1-1|NA
TGTGCCAGTAGCCCCGGATGGGGTGGCACTGAAGCTTTCTTT
CASSPGWGGTEAFF
>TRBV15|TRBJ1-5|NA
TGTGCCACCAGTTTAAGGCATCAGCCCCAGCATTTT
CATSLRHQPQHF
>TRBV5-1|TRBJ2-5|TRBD2
TGCGCCAGCAGCCGACTAGCGGGGAGAGGAGAGACCCAGTACTTC
CASSRLAGRGETQYF
>TRBV11-2|TRBJ2-7|NA
TGTGCCAGCAGCCGACAGGGCGGGAGGAGGGAGCAGTACTTC
CASSRQGGRREQYF
>TRBV11-2|TRBJ1-3|TRBD1
TGTGCCAGCAGGACAGGGGGCGGAAACACCATATATTTT
CASRTGGGNTIYF
>TRBV7-8|TRBJ2-5|NA
TGTGCCAGCAGCATAGGACCGGCGCCGGCGGCGGTCCAAGAGACCCAGTACTTC
CASSIGPAPAAVQETQYF